What follows are 26 T cell receptor beta chains derived from one specimen sequenced in a study of T-cell reconstitution after alpha-beta-depleted transplantation in children. Molecular barcoding with unique molecular identifiers was used for the TCRbeta library. TCRdb re-derived calls from the PCR reads in MiXCR, one entry per CDR3 protein. The table shows some 120,000 distinct CDR3 sequences, with roughly 9% occurring only once. The specimen was PBMCs, mostly from graft donor cells, collected 180 days after TCRalphabeta/CD19-depleted stem cell transplant. The receptors were sampled from a girl under three years old who had a stem cell transplant for combined immunodeficiency, so the T cells may come from the graft donor.

The rearrangement joins TRBV5-6 to TRBJ2-5, with D perhaps matching TRBD1 (5 bases). V lost 9 bases, J lost 1 base, and 13 bases lay in between. The CDR3 spans 13 residues. Germline loops: CDR1 SGHDT, CDR2 YYEEEE. The CDR3 coding sequence is TGTGCCATGGGGCCAGGGTTCCAAGAGACCCAGTACTTC. It translates to CAMGPGFQETQYF.

The V call is TRBV6-2 or TRBV6-3, the J call TRBJ2-5; TRBD1 might be the D (5 bases). Germline V gene sequence: CDR1 MNHEY, CDR2 SVGEGT. This CDR3 comprises 16 residues. Deletions cut 0 bases from V and 1 base from J, with 12 bases between. Written as DNA, the CDR3 is TGTGCCAGCAGTTACTCGCTCCGCAGGGCCCAAGAGACCCAGTACTTC. The encoded protein is CASSYSLRRAQETQYF.

This clonotype was seen more than once but under ten times. The V and J genes are TRBV29-1 and TRBJ2-1; TRBD2 might be the D (5 bases). Germline V lookup: CDR1 SQVTM, CDR2 ANQGSEA. Trimming pared 1 base from V and 7 bases from J, leaving 5 bases between. The CDR3 consists of 11 residues. CDR3 protein: CSVEGRNEQFF. The DNA for the CDR3 is TGCAGCGTTGAAGGGAGGAATGAGCAGTTCTTC.

This chain links TRBV10-3 with TRBJ2-5; D may be TRBD1 or TRBD2 (5 bases each). Germline V gives CDR1 ENHRY, CDR2 SYGVKD. Between the trimmed V and J ends, which lost 8 bases and 1 base, there was a span of 23 bases. The CDR3 runs 17 residues. In nucleotides, the CDR3 is TGTGCCATCTGGGACCCGGGAAAGGGAACGCTCCAAGAGACCCAGTACTTC. It codes for CAIWDPGKGTLQETQYF.

There are a few counts of this clonotype. The chain uses TRBV12-3 or TRBV12-4 and TRBJ2-2; 9 bases fit TRBD2. CDR3 size: 16 residues. Unmatched junction bases numbered 10, after V lost 7 bases and J lost 4 bases. CDR3 in amino acids: CASNLLAGGGTGELFF. DNA of the CDR3: TGTGCCAGCAACCTCCTCGCGGGAGGGGGCACCGGGGAGCTGTTTTTT.

This clonotype occurred many times. The J gene is TRBJ2-3, the V gene TRBV4-3; D unresolved. This CDR3 has 14 amino acids. Germline lookup yields CDR1 LGHNA and CDR2 YSLEER. V was clipped by 4 bases and J by 0 bases, with 8 bases between them. Here the CDR3 reads CASSPHYSTDTQYF. In DNA, the CDR3 is TGCGCCAGCAGCCCACACTACAGCACAGATACGCAGTATTTT.

This clonotype appeared a single time. This sequence joins TRBV12-3 or TRBV12-4 and TRBJ2-2; 10 bases line up with TRBD2. CDR3 length equals 19 residues. After removal of 7 bases from V and 5 bases from J, the junction contained 19 bases not matched to a gene. The CDR3 spells CASIPQGRGLAGATGELFF. Here the CDR3 DNA reads TGTGCCAGCATTCCTCAGGGGCGAGGGCTAGCGGGAGCAACCGGGGAGCTGTTTTTT.

The V gene is TRBV6-5, the J gene TRBJ2-3; D gene unclear. The V gene's germline CDR1 is MNHEY and CDR2 SVGAGI. V was pared by 2 bases and J by 0 bases, with 6 bases between. The CDR3 has 14 residues. In DNA, the CDR3 is TGTGCCAGCAGTTACGAGTCCAGCACAGATACGCAGTATTTT. It translates to CASSYESSTDTQYF.

The V call is TRBV5-6, the J call TRBJ2-2, with D possibly being TRBD1 (6 bases). V shed 4 bases and J shed 1 base, with 11 bases lying between them. The CDR3 is made up of 15 amino acids. In germline, CDR1 is SGHDT, CDR2 YYEEEE. This chain's CDR3 is CASSRTDWNTGELFF. As DNA, the CDR3 is TGTGCCAGCAGCCGGACAGACTGGAACACCGGGGAGCTGTTTTTT.

This clonotype showed up many times. The J gene is TRBJ2-2, the V gene TRBV29-1; 11 positions match TRBD1. Losses at the gene ends were 8 bases for V and 5 bases for J; bases not matched to a gene: 7. This CDR3 spans 14 amino acids. Germline V CDR1 and CDR2: SQVTM, ANQGSEA. The chain's CDR3 is CSSRTGGDTGELFF. CDR3 DNA: TGCAGCTCCAGGACAGGGGGCGATACCGGGGAGCTGTTTTTT.

The CDR3 DNA reads as TGCAGTAACCAGGGGGTGGACCAAGAGACCCAGTACTTC. As protein: CSNQGVDQETQYF. The rearrangement links TRBV20-1 to TRBJ2-5; TRBD1 aligns across 7 bases. Germline V gives CDR1 DFQATT, CDR2 SNEGSKA (reference sequence). Trimming removed 8 bases from V and 0 bases from J; junction bases left unmatched: 6. The CDR3 covers 13 residues.

The chain uses TRBV3-1 and TRBJ2-1; 12 nucleotides line up with TRBD2. Trimming at V came to 3 bases and at J to 9 bases, leaving 3 bases not matched to a gene. CDR1 is LGHDT and CDR2 is YNNKEL in the germline V gene (reference sequence). CDR3 length equals 14 residues. CDR3 bases: TGTGCCAGCAGCCAGCTAGCGGGGGGGATTGAGCAGTTCTTC. This encodes CASSQLAGGIEQFF.

This clonotype appeared a few times. The V call is TRBV4-3, the J call TRBJ2-7, with TRBD2 identical over 12 bases. Trimming removed 5 bases from V and 2 bases from J; junction bases left unmatched: 4. The CDR3 spans 15 residues. Germline V CDR1 and CDR2: LGHNA, YSLEER. In nucleotides, the CDR3 is TGCGCCAGCAGCTACTGGACTAGCGGGGCCTACGAGCAGTACTTC. Amino acids: CASSYWTSGAYEQYF.

This clonotype has more than one count but fewer than ten. The chain is built from TRBV18 and TRBJ2-1, with D maybe TRBD1 (6 bases). Germline values: CDR1 KGHSH, CDR2 LQKENI. Trimming took 3 bases from V and 0 from J, leaving 12 bases between them. There are 16 residues in the CDR3. The CDR3 loop is CASSPSADSSYNEQFF. In DNA, the CDR3 is TGTGCCAGCTCACCCTCGGCGGACAGCTCCTACAATGAGCAGTTCTTC.

This clonotype has ten or more counts. The chain has TRBV10-3 and TRBJ2-1; D might be TRBD1 or TRBD2, each matching 5 bases. Germline V gene lookup returns CDR1 ENHRY and CDR2 SYGVKD. V was trimmed by 6 bases and J by 2 bases, leaving 14 bases between them. This CDR3 is built from 15 residues. The CDR3: CAISVVGTPYNEQFF. The CDR3 coding sequence is TGTGCCATCAGCGTAGTCGGGACCCCCTACAATGAGCAGTTCTTC.

The J gene is TRBJ1-5, the V gene TRBV11-3; tentatively, D is TRBD1 (6 bases). V lost 1 base and J lost 2, with 15 bases in between. The CDR3 consists of 17 residues. Per germline, CDR1 SGHNT and CDR2 YENEEA. CDR3 in amino acids: CASSLGGQKPGNQPQHF. CDR3 bases: TGTGCCAGCAGCTTAGGAGGACAGAAGCCAGGCAATCAGCCCCAGCATTTT.

The chain has TRBV18 and TRBJ1-2; TRBD1 matches 8 bases. The CDR3 has 14 residues. The germline gives CDR1 KGHSH, CDR2 LQKENI. Trimming took 2 bases from V and 4 from J; bases not matched to a gene: 3. CDR3 in amino acids: CASSPGQGSYGYTF. The CDR3 bases are TGTGCCAGCTCACCAGGACAGGGTTCCTATGGCTACACCTTC.

The rearrangement links TRBV29-1 to TRBJ1-4; D is possibly TRBD1 (5 bases). This CDR3 has 15 residues. CDR1 and CDR2 (germline): SQVTM, ANQGSEA. The ends were cut back, 4 bases at V and 5 bases at J, with 17 bases in the middle. The CDR3 DNA reads TGCAGCGTTGCTCGAGTTGCCCAGGGCAATGAAAAACTGTTTTTT. Translated, it gives CSVARVAQGNEKLFF.

This clonotype was counted between two and nine times. V usage is TRBV2 and J usage is TRBJ2-7; 11 bases are shared with TRBD1. Per germline, CDR1 SNHLY and CDR2 FYNNEI. J lost 6 bases, V lost 6 bases, and 10 bases had no gene match. CDR3 size: 15 residues. This CDR3 is CASRDHVGQGVEQYF. In nucleotides, the CDR3 is TGTGCCAGCAGAGACCATGTGGGACAGGGGGTCGAGCAGTACTTC.

The V and J genes are TRBV10-3 and TRBJ2-7, with TRBD2 matching 7 bases. This CDR3 comprises 14 residues. Unmatched junction bases numbered 13, after V lost 11 bases and J lost 3 bases. Per the germline V gene, CDR1 is ENHRY and CDR2 is SYGVKD. CDR3 region: CAARGGSGIYEQYF. CDR3 DNA sequence: TGTGCCGCCCGGGGTGGCAGCGGGATCTACGAGCAGTACTTC.

This clonotype was detected a few times. This chain uses TRBV7-6 with TRBJ1-5; D gene unclear. The CDR3 covers 13 residues. Trimming left V 1 base short and J 4 bases short, with 5 bases between. Germline V CDR1 and CDR2: SGHVS, FNYEAQ. CDR3 coding DNA: TGTGCCAGCAGCTTAGTGTTGAATCAGCCCCAGCATTTT. Residues: CASSLVLNQPQHF.

V is TRBV12-3 or TRBV12-4 and J is TRBJ2-4; D may be TRBD2 (6 bases). CDR3 size: 14 residues. Trimming removed 7 bases from V and 2 bases from J, with 12 bases in between. The CDR3 coding sequence is TGTGCCAGCACCTTGGGGGGTACCAAAAACATTCAGTACTTC. Translated, it gives CASTLGGTKNIQYF.

In this sample, this clonotype turned up a few times. V is TRBV6-1 and J is TRBJ2-2; D possibly corresponds to TRBD1 (6 bases). This CDR3 comprises 14 residues. Looked up from germline, CDR1 is MNHNS and CDR2 is SASEGT. V was clipped by 5 bases and J by 5 bases, with 12 bases between them. This chain's CDR3 is CASSKAGATGELFF. CDR3 sequence (DNA): TGTGCCAGCAGTAAGGCAGGGGCGACCGGGGAGCTGTTTTTT.

This clonotype was seen only a few times. This sequence joins TRBV29-1 and TRBJ2-2; 8 positions match TRBD2. CDR3 length equals 13 residues. V dropped 7 bases and J dropped 6; count of bases not matched to a gene: 7. Germline values: CDR1 SQVTM, CDR2 ANQGSEA. CDR3 sequence (DNA): TGCAGCGCCGGGGGGGGGCCGCCCGGGGAGCTGTTTTTT. Its translation: CSAGGGPPGELFF.

This clonotype was picked up a small number of times. The chain uses TRBV6-5 and TRBJ1-2; D not certain. The CDR3 is made up of 11 amino acids. Germline lookup yields CDR1 MNHEY and CDR2 SVGAGI. The ends were cut back, 8 bases at V and 1 base at J, with 5 bases in the middle. The CDR3 nucleotides read TGTGCCAGCTTGGGTAACTATGGCTACACCTTC. As protein: CASLGNYGYTF.

This clonotype showed up just a few times. V and J are TRBV12-3 or TRBV12-4 and TRBJ2-1; TRBD2 is a possible D gene (6 bases). CDR3 length: 15 amino acids. The germline V and J ends were trimmed by 4 bases and 3 bases, with 13 bases remaining between them. The CDR3 DNA is TGTGCCAGCAGTTCGGGAGTTTTCGGCTACAATGAGCAGTTCTTC. It translates to CASSSGVFGYNEQFF.